This is a list of T cell receptor beta chains from one sample in a study of identical twins. Each CDR3 protein gets one entry after TCRdb re-called the 5' RACE reads with MiXCR. The table has 450,000 to 500,000 distinct CDR3 sequences, around 15% seen once. The data also belong to a second study, concerning yellow fever vaccine responses in identical twins.

Sequencing was carried out using CD4+ T cells sorted from blood. The receptors here all came from a woman in her late teens or twenties in good health. The CDR3 runs from the conserved cysteine through the conserved F or W. Not every row has a clone size; where given, it reads once, few, many or a size class.

clone_size v_call cdr3_length cdr3_aa
NA TRBV6-6 12 CASAPTDYGYTF
many TRBV24-1 14 CATSDRGVNQPQHF
NA TRBV5-1 16 CASSLALAGGGSPLHF
many TRBV24-1 13 CATGTGTYNEQFF
few TRBV2 15 CASRATSGGGVEQYF
few TRBV10-1 14 CASSESWTAPIQYF
NA TRBV2 15 CASSVTSAATGELFF
NA TRBV20-1 15 CSARRRGRMNTEAFF
few TRBV20-1 14 CSASKRPDYNEQFF
few TRBV24-1 16 CATSDFRGLNTGELFF
NA TRBV20-1 13 CSAREATANEQYF
few TRBV27 14 CASSLKVTHRELFF
many TRBV7-2 15 CASSSRDRGSGELFF
NA TRBV25-1 16 CASSRWAGTETYEQYF
few TRBV12-3/TRBV12-4 17 CASSLALGGGWSNEQFF
few TRBV4-1 16 CASSQDLASGGWTQYF